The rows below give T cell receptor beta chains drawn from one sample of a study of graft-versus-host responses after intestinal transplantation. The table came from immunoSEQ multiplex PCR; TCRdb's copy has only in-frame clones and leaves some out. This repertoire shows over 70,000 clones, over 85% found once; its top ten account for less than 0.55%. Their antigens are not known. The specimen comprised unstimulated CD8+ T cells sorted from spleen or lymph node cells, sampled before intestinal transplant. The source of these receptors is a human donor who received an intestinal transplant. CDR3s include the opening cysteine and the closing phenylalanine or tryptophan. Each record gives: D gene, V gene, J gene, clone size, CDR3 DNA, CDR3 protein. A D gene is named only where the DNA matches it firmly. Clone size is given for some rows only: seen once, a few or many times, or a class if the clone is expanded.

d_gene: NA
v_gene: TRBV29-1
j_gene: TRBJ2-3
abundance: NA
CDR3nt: TGCAGCGGGGTGGCAGATACGCAGTATTTT
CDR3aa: CSGVADTQYF

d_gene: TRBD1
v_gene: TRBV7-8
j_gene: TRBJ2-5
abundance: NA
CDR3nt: TGTGCCAGCAGTCTCCCGCGGACAGGGTGGGAGACCCAGTACTTC
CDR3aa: CASSLPRTGWETQYF

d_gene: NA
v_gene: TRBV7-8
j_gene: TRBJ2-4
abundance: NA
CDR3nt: TGTGCCAGCAGCTTAGTTGCCTCTCTAGCCAAAAACATTCAGTACTTC
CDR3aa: CASSLVASLAKNIQYF

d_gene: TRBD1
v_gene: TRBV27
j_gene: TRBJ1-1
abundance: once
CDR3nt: TGTGCCAGCAGTTTATCAGGAGGGGGACAGACTGAAGCTTTCTTT
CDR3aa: CASSLSGGGQTEAFF

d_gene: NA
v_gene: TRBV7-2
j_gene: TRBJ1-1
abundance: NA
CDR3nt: TGTGCCAGCAGCTTCGGGGTCGGCAGGTCTAGAAAGAACACTGAAGCTTTCTTT
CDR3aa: CASSFGVGRSRKNTEAFF

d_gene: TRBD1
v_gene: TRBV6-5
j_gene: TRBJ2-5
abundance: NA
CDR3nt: TGTGCCAGCAGTGGGGACAGGGGAGAGACCCAGTACTTC
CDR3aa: CASSGDRGETQYF

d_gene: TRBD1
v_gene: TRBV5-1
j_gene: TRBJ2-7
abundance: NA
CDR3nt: TGCGCCAGCAGCCCGGCAGGGGACAGGGTCGACTTC
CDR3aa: CASSPAGDRVDF

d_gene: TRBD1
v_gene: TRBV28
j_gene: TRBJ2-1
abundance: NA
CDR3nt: TGTGCCAGCAGTTTTCACGACAGGGGCAATGAGCAGTTCTTC
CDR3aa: CASSFHDRGNEQFF

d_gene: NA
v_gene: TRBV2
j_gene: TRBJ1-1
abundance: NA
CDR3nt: TGTGCCAGCACGGTGAACACTGAAGCTTTCTTT
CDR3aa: CASTVNTEAFF

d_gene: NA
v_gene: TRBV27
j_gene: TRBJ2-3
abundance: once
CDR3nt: TGTGCCAGCAGTTTAACCCCAGCGGGACAGGTTTTTGGGACGCAGTATTTT
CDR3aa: CASSLTPAGQVFGTQYF

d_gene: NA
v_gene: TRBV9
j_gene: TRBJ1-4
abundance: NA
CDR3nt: TGTGCCAGCAGCGCAACGGCTATTAATGAAAAACTGTTTTTT
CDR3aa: CASSATAINEKLFF

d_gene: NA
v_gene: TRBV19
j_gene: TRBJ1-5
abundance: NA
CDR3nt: TGTGCCAGTAGTATCGGGTCCATCTATAGCAATCAGCCCCAGCATTTT
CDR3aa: CASSIGSIYSNQPQHF

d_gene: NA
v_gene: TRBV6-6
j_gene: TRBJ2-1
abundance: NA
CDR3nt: TGTGCCAGCAGTTATCGGGGGCTGCTTCACAATGAGCAGTTCTTC
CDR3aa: CASSYRGLLHNEQFF

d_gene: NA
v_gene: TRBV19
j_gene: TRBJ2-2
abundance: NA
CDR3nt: TGTGCCAGCCACCCGGGGGTCCCCGGGGAGCTGTTTTTT
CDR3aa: CASHPGVPGELFF

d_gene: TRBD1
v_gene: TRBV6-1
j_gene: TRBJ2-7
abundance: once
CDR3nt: TGTGCCAGCAGTGCGGGGACAGGGCCCTACGAGCAGTACTTC
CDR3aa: CASSAGTGPYEQYF

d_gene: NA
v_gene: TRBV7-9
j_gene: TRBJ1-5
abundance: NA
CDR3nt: TGTGCCAGCAGCTTAGGACCCAATCAGCCCCAGCATTTT
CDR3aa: CASSLGPNQPQHF

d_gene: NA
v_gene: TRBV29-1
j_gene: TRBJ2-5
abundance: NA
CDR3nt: TGCAGCGTTGTAGGGAAAGAGACCCAGTACTTC
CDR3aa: CSVVGKETQYF

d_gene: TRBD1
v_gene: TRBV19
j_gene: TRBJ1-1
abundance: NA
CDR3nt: TGTGCCACCGACAGGGCCAACACTGAAGCTTTCTTT
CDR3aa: CATDRANTEAFF

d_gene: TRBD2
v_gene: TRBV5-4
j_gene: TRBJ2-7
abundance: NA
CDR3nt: TGTGCCAGCAGCTCCCCACCAGGACTAGCGGGAGTATACGAGCAGTACTTC
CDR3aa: CASSSPPGLAGVYEQYF

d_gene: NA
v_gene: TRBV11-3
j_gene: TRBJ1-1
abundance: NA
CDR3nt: TGTGCCAGCAGCTTAGGAGGAAACACTGAAGCTTTCTTT
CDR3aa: CASSLGGNTEAFF

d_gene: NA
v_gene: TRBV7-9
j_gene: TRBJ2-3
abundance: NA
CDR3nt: TGTGCCAGCAGCCCTAGGGCGGGCGGCGGCACAGATACGCAGTATTTT
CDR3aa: CASSPRAGGGTDTQYF

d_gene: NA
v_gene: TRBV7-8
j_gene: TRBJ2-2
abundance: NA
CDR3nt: TGTGCCAGCAGCTTAGTCACGGGGACGGGGGACACCGGGGAGCTGTTTTTT
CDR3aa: CASSLVTGTGDTGELFF

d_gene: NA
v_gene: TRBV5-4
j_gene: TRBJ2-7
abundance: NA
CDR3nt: TGTGCCAGCAGCTTCGGTGAATCCTACGAGCAGTACTTC
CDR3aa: CASSFGESYEQYF

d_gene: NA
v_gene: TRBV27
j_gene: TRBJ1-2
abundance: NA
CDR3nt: TGTGCCAGCAGTTTTTTGCACCTGGGCCGGGAGGCCTATGGCTACACCTTC
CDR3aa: CASSFLHLGREAYGYTF

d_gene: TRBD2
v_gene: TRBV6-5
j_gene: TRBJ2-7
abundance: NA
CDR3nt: TGTGCCAGCAGTTACTCTCCTAGCGGGGGAAACGAGCAGTACTTC
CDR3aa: CASSYSPSGGNEQYF

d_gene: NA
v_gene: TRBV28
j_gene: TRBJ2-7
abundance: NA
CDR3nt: TGTGCCAGCAGCCGCCGGGACCGGGACTACGAGCAGTACTTC
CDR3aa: CASSRRDRDYEQYF

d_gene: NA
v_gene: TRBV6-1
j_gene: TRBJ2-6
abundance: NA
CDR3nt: TGTGCCAGCAGTGAAGCAGGGGCTGGGGCCAACGTCCTGACTTTC
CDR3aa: CASSEAGAGANVLTF

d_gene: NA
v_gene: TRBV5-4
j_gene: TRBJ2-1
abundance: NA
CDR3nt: TGTGCCAGCAGCTTTGGGTCCAATGAGCAGTTCTTC
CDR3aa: CASSFGSNEQFF

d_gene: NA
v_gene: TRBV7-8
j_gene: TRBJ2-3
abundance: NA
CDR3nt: TGTGCCAGCAGTCAACGGGGTACCAGTAGCACAGATACGCAGTATTTT
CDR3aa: CASSQRGTSSTDTQYF

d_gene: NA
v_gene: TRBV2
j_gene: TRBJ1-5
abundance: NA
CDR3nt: TGTGCCAGCAGTTCTGCGGGGCTAACAGATCAGCCCCAGCATTTT
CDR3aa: CASSSAGLTDQPQHF

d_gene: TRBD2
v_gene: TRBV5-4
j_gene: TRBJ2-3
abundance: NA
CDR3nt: TGTGCCAGCAGCTTTCTAGCGGGAGGGGCAGATACGCAGTATTTT
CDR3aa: CASSFLAGGADTQYF

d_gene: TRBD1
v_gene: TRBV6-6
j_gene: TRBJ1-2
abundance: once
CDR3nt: TGTGCCAGCAGTCCCGGACAGGTTTGGGGCTACACCTTC
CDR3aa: CASSPGQVWGYTF

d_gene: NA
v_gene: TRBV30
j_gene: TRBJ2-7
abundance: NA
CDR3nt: TGTGCCTGGAGCCTCACGACGGACTCCTACGAGCAGTACTTC
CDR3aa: CAWSLTTDSYEQYF

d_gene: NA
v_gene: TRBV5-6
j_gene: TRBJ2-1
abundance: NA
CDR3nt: TGTGCCAGCAGCTTGTGGCTAGCGATAGAGGAGCAGTTCTTC
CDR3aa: CASSLWLAIEEQFF

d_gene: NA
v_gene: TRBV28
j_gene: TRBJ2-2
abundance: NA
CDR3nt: TGTGCCAGCACCTCCCGGACAGAGCCGAACACCGGGGAGCTGTTTTTT
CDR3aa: CASTSRTEPNTGELFF

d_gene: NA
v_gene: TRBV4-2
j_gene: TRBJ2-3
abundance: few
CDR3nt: TGTGCCAGCAGCCAAGGTCGTGAGCGCGCCACAGATACGCAGTATTTT
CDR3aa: CASSQGRERATDTQYF

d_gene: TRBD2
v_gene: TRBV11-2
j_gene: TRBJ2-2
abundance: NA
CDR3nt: TGTGCCAGCAGCTTTCCCGGGGGGGGGCCCGGGGAGCTGTTTTTT
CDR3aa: CASSFPGGGPGELFF

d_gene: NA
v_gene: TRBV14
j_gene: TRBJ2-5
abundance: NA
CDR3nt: TGTGCCAGCAGCCAAGATGGGGGTACACAAGAGACCCAGTACTTC
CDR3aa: CASSQDGGTQETQYF

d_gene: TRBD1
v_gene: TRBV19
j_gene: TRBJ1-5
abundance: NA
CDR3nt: TGTGCCAGAGCCCGGGACAGGAGTAGCAATCAGCCCCAGCATTTT
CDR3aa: CARARDRSSNQPQHF

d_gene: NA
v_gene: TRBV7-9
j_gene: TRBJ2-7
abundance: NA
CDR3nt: TGTGCCAGCAGCTACCCCTTTTTGGAGGGAGTCTACGAGCAGTACTTC
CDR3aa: CASSYPFLEGVYEQYF

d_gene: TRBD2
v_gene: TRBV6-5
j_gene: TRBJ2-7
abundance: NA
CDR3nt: TGTGCCAGCAGTTACCTCGAGAGCGGGAGGGTATACGAGCAGTACTTC
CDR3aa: CASSYLESGRVYEQYF

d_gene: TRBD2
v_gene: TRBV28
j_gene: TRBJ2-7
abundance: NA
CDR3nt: TGTGCCAGCAGCCCCCTGAGGGAGGGCCTGTACGAGCAGTACTTC
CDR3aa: CASSPLREGLYEQYF

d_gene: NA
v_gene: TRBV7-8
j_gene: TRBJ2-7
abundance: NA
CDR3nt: TGTGCCAGCAGCTTAGGTGACTCCTACGAGCAGTACTTC
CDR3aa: CASSLGDSYEQYF

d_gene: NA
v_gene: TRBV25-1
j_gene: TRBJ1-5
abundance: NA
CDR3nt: TGTGCCAGCAGCCTCCGTGGGGCCAATCAGCCCCAGCATTTT
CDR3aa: CASSLRGANQPQHF

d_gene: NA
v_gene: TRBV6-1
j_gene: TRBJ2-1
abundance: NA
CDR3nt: TGTGCCAGCAGTGGGCTTAGACGGGGAGAGCCCTACAATGAGCAGTTCTTC
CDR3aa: CASSGLRRGEPYNEQFF

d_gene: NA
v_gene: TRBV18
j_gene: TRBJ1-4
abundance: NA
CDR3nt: TGTGCCAGCCTTATTACCCCGGGAAAACTGTTTTTT
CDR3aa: CASLITPGKLFF

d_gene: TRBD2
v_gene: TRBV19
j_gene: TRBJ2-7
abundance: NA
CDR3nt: TGTGCCAGTAGTAGGGGGACTAGGTGGTACGAGCAGTACTTC
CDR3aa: CASSRGTRWYEQYF

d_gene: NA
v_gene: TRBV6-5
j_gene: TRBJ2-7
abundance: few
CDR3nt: TGTGCCAGCAGTTACTCGACAGTAGGAAACCACGAGCAGTACTTC
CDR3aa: CASSYSTVGNHEQYF

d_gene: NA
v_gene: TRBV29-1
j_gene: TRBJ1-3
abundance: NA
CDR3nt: TGCAGCGTTGGGTTTGAGGGAATTGGAAACACCATATATTTT
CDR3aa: CSVGFEGIGNTIYF

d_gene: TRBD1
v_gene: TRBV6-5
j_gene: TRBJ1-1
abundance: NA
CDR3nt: TGTGCCAGCAGTTACCCAGGACAGGGAGGAAACACTGAAGCTTTCTTT
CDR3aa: CASSYPGQGGNTEAFF

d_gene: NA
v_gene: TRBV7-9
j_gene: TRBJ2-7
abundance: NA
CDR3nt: TGTGCCAGCAGCTTATTGATTATGCCGGGGAACGAGCAGTACTTC
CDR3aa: CASSLLIMPGNEQYF

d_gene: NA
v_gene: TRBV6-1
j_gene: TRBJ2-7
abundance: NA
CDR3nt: TGTGCCAGCAGTGAAGACCTCCTCGGACAGCCCCTCGGGGAGCAGTACTTC
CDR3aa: CASSEDLLGQPLGEQYF

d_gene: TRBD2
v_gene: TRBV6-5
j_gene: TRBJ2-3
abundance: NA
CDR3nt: TGTGCCAGCAGTTACTCGCCTAGCGGGAGAGATACGCAGTATTTT
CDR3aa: CASSYSPSGRDTQYF

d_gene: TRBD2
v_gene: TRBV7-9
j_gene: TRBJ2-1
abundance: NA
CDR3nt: TGTGCCAGCAGCTTTATAAGCGGGAGCTTCCCCTACAATGAGCAGTTCTTC
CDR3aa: CASSFISGSFPYNEQFF

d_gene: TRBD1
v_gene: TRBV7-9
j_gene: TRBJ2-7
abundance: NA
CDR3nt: TGTGCCAGCAGCTTAAACAGGGGGCGCCCCGACGAGCAGTACTTC
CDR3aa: CASSLNRGRPDEQYF

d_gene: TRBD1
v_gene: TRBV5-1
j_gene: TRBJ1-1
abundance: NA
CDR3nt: TGCGCCAGCAGCTTGGCCCCGGACAGGGGGCCGGACACTGAAGCTTTCTTT
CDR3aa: CASSLAPDRGPDTEAFF

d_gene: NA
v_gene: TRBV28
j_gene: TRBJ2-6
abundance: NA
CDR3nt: TGTGCCAGCAGCCTCAATTCTGGGGCCAACGTCCTGACTTTC
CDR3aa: CASSLNSGANVLTF

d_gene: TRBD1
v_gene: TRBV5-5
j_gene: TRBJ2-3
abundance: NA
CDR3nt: TGTGCCAGCAGCTTTGGGACAGGGAGCACAGATACGCAGTATTTT
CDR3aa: CASSFGTGSTDTQYF